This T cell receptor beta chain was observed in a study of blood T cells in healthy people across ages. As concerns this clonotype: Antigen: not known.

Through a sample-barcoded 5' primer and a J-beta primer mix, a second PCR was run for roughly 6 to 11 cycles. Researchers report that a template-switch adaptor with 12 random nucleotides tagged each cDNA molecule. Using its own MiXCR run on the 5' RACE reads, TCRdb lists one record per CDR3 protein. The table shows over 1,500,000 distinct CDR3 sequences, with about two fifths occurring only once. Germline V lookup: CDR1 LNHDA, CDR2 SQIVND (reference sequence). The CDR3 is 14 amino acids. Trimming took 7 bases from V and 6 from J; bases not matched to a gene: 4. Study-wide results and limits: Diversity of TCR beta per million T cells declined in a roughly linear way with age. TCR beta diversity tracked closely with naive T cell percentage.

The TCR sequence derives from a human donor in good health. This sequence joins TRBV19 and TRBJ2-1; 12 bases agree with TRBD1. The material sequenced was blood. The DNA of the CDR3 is TGTGCCAGTACCCGGGGACAGGGGGCCAATGAGCAGTTCTTC. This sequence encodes CASTRGQGANEQFF.